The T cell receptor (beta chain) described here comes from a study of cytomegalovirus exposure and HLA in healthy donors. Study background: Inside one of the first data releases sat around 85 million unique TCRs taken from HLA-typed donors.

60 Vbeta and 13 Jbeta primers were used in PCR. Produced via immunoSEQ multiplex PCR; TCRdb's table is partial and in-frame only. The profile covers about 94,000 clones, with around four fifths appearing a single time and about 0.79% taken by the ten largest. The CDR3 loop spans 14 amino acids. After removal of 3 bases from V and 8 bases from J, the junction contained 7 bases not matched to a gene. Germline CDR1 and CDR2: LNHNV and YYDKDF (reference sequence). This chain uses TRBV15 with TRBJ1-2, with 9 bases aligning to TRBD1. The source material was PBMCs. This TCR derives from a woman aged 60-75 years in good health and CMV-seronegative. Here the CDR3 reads CATSSPTGGRGYTF. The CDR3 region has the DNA TGTGCCACCAGCAGTCCAACAGGGGGCAGGGGCTACACCTTC. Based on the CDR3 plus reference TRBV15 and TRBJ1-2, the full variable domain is DAMVIQNPRYQVTQFGKPVTLSCSQTLNHNVMYWYQQKSSQAPKLLFHYYDKDFNNEADTPDNFQSRRPNTSFCFLDIRSPGLGDTAMYLCATSSPTGGRGYTFGSGTRLTVV.